The clone carrying this T cell receptor (beta chain) was seen ten or more times. Its specificity is unknown. V shed 5 bases, J shed 0 bases, and the junction held 4 bases outside the gene matches. The germline V gene encodes CDR1 SGHTA and CDR2 FQGNSA. The CDR3 sequence is 15 residues long. The record originates from a study of T cell repertoires in cytomegalovirus infection. Overall study context: The public TCR beta signatures pointed to both CMV infection and matching HLA type.

From the reads, TCRdb called clonotypes with MiXCR, one entry per CDR3 protein. Here the sample spans fewer than 550,000 distinct CDR3 sequences, about 25% being singletons. General study points: Carriers of CMV and the relevant HLA type were discriminated by public TCR beta frequency.

This sequence originates from a human donor in good health (CMV status not recorded). Some clones in this sample may be carry-over from other donors' samples. Sequencing was carried out using PBMCs. The chain couples TRBV7-2 to TRBJ2-1; 7 bases are a match to TRBD2. The CDR3 coding sequence is TGTGCCAGCAGCCCGCGGGGGTCCTCCTACAATGAGCAGTTCTTC. It translates to CASSPRGSSYNEQFF. Together with reference TRBV7-2 and TRBJ2-1, the CDR3 gives the full variable domain: GAGVSQSPSNKVTEKGKDVELRCDPISGHTALYWYRQSLGQGLEFLIYFQGNSAPDKSGLPSDRFSAERTGGSVSTLTIQRTQQEDSAVYLCASSPRGSSYNEQFFGPGTRLTVL.